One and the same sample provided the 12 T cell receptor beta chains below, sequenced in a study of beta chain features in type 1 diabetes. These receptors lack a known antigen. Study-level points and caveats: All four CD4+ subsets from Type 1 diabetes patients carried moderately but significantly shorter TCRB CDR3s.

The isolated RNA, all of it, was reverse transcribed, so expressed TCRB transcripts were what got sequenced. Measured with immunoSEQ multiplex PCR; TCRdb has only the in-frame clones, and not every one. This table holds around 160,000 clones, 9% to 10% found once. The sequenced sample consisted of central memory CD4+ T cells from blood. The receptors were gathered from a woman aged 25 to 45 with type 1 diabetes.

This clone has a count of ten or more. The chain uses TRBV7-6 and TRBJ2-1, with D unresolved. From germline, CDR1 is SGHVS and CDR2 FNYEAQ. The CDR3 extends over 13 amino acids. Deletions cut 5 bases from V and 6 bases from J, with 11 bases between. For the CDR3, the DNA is TGTGCCAGCAGCCGCCTCGGTAGCAATGAGCAGTTCTTC. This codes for CASSRLGSNEQFF.

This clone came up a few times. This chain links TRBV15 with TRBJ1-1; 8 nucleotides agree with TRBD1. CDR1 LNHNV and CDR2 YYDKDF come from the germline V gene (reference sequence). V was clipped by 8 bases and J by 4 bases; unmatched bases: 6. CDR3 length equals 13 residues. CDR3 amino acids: CATVRTGRTEAFF. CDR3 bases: TGTGCCACCGTTAGGACAGGGCGCACTGAAGCTTTCTTT. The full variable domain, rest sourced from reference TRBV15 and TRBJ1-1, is DAMVIQNPRYQVTQFGKPVTLSCSQTLNHNVMYWYQQKSSQAPKLLFHYYDKDFNNEADTPDNFQSRRPNTSFCFLDIRSPGLGDTAMYLCATVRTGRTEAFFGQGTRLTVV.

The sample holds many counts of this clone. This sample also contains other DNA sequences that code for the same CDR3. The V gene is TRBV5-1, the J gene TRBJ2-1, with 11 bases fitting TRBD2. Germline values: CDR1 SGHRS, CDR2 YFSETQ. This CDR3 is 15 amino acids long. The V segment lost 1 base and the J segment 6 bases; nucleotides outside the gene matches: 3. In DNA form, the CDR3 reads TGCGCCAGCAGCTTGTCACTAGCGGGAGTCAATGAGCAGTTCTTC. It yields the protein CASSLSLAGVNEQFF. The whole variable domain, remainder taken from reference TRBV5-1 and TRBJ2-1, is KAGVTQTPRYLIKTRGQQVTLSCSPISGHRSVSWYQQTPGQGLQFLFEYFSETQRNKGNFPGRFSGRQFSNSRSEMNVSTLELGDSALYLCASSLSLAGVNEQFFGPGTRLTVL.

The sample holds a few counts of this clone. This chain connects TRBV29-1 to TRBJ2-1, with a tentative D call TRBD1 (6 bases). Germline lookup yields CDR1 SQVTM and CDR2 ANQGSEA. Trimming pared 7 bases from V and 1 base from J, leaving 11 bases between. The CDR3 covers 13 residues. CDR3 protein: CSAQTGSYNEQFF. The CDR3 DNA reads TGCAGCGCACAGACAGGATCCTACAATGAGCAGTTCTTC.

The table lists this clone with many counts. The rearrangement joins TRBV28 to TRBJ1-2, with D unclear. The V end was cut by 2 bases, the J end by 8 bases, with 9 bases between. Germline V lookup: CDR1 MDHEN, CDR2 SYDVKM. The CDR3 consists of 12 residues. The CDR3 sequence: CASSLSPHGYTF. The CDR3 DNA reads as TGTGCCAGCAGTTTAAGTCCACACGGCTACACCTTC.

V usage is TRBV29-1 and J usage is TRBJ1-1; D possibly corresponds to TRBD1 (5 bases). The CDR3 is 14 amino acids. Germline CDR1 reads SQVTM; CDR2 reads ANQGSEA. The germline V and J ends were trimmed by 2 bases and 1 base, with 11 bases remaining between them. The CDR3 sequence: CSVEPAQANTEAFF. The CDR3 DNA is TGCAGCGTTGAACCCGCACAGGCGAACACTGAAGCTTTCTTT.

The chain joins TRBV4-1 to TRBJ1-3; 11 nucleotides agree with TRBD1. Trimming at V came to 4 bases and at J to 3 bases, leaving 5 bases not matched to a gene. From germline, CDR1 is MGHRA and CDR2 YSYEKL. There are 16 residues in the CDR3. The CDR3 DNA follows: TGCGCCAGCAGCCGAGGACAGGGGGCAGGTGGAAACACCATATATTTT. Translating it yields CASSRGQGAGGNTIYF.

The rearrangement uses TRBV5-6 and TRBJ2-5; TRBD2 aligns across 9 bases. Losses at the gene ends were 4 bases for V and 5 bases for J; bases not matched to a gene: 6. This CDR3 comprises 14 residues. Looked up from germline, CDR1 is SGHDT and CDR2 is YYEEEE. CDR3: CASSPPAGGETQYF. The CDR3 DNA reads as TGTGCCAGCAGCCCCCCGGCGGGAGGGGAGACCCAGTACTTC.

The CDR3 sequence: CASRKGGVSNEQFF. DNA for the CDR3: TGTGCCAGCAGAAAAGGGGGGGTGAGCAATGAGCAGTTCTTC. The V and J genes are TRBV28 and TRBJ2-1; the D gene is possibly TRBD2 (7 bases). CDR1 and CDR2 from the germline V gene are MDHEN and SYDVKM. The CDR3 has 14 amino acids. With 6 bases removed from V and 6 bases from J, the gap between germline ends came to 15 bases.

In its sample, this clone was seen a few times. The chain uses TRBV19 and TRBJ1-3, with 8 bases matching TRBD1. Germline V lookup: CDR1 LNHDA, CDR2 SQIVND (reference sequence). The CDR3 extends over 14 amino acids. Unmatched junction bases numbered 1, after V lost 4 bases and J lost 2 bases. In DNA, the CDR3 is TGTGCCAGTAGTACGGACAGGGCTGGAAACACCATATATTTT. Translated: CASSTDRAGNTIYF.

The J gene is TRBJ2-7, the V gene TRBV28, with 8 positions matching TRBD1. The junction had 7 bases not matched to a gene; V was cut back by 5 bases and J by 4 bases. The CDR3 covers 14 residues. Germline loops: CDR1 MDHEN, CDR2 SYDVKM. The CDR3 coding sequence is TGTGCCAGCAGTCCCCCACAGGGGGGATACGAGCAGTACTTC. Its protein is CASSPPQGGYEQYF.

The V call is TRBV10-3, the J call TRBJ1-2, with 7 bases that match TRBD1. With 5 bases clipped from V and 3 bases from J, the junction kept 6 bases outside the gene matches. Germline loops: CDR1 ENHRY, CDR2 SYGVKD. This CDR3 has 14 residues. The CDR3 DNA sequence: TGTGCCATCAGTAGGGACAGCTCTTACTATGGCTACACCTTC. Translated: CAISRDSSYYGYTF.